This T cell receptor beta chain was retrieved from a study of OX40 agonist ivuxolimab in advanced cancers. About the study as a whole: The costimulatory receptor OX40 (CD134) was targeted by ivuxolimab, a fully human IgG2 agonistic monoclonal antibody. Intravenous ivuxolimab was administered to patients every 2 weeks at six dose levels: 0.01, 0.1, 0.3, 1.5, 3 and 10 mg/kg. Of the roughly 52 dose-escalation patients, hepatocellular carcinoma was present in roughly 19, melanoma in some 15, renal cell carcinoma in 9 and head and neck cancer in 9. The point of sequencing TCRbeta in the periphery was to test whether ivuxolimab changed TCR sequence diversity and drove clonal T-cell expansion. Partial responses were achieved by three dose-escalation patients, of whom one had hepatocellular carcinoma and two had cutaneous melanoma. The paper describes the monotherapy dose-escalation part (N of about 50 patients) of the phase I trial of ivuxolimab. Prior anti-PD-1, anti-PD-L1 or anti-CTLA-4 therapy was permitted, and approximately 42% of dose-escalation patients had received checkpoint inhibitors. In the dose-escalation cohort, around 80% of patients were male, and the mean age was 60 years with a range of about 20 to 80.

Broad study findings and their caveats: On average, CD8+ T cells showed more expanded clones than CD4+ T cells after ivuxolimab. Antigen specificity was not determined for the clonally expanded peripheral T cells. In the 0.1-3.0 mg/kg groups, partial responders had among the lowest normalized peripheral clonal expansion, particularly in CD8+ T cells. Low levels of normalized T-cell clonal expansion were also seen in some patients who did not respond. At doses of 0.1 to 3.0 mg/kg, clonal expansion of both CD4+ and CD8+ blood T cells was observed from baseline to week 6.

Comment on this clone: There is no known antigen for this receptor. Nothing much larger sits one base from this clone, and base qualities are not available.

The germline V gene (reference sequence) sets CDR1 to SGHKS and CDR2 to YYEKEE. The CDR3 contains 15 residues, cysteine and phenylalanine counted. CDR3 DNA only is kept here, 45 bases in frame from base 1. The germline ends are 11 bases apart after V is trimmed by 4 bases and J by 0 bases. Genomic DNA was isolated from the sorted cells so that the TCRbeta CDR3 region could be sequenced. The immunoSEQ Assay was used for sequencing of TCRbeta CDR3 regions. In TCRdb, the immuneACCESS table is reduced to in-frame sequences with V and J assigned. These tables do not hold every clone; where another copy was compared, an unresolved V gene accounts for under half, and the others remain unexplained. This sample lists approximately 47,000 clones; about 88% were detected once. The ten largest clones add up to about 8% of the sample. Patients with autoimmune disease history or receiving systemic immunosuppression were excluded from the trial. Peripheral blood for TCR sequencing was drawn from every dose cohort at baseline, at cycle 4 day 1 and at cycle 7 day 1. Samples came from an open-label, multicenter, first-in-human phase I dose-escalation trial of ivuxolimab. Adults with locally advanced or metastatic head and neck squamous cell, hepatocellular, melanoma or renal cell carcinoma were enrolled in the trial. Before TCR sequencing, CD4+ and CD8+ T cells were separately sorted from peripheral blood.

The TCR originated in an adult with an advanced solid tumor such as melanoma, head and neck, liver or kidney cancer. The sequencing here drew on CD4+ or CD8+ T cells sorted from blood, taken in a trial of the OX40 agonist ivuxolimab. Recombination joined TRBV5-5 with TRBJ2-1, and TRBD1 may be the D gene, going by 5 matching bases. In nucleotide form, the sequence is TGTGCCAGCAGCCTTCTTGGGGCCTCCTACAATGAGCAGTTCTTC. It encodes CASSLLGASYNEQFF.